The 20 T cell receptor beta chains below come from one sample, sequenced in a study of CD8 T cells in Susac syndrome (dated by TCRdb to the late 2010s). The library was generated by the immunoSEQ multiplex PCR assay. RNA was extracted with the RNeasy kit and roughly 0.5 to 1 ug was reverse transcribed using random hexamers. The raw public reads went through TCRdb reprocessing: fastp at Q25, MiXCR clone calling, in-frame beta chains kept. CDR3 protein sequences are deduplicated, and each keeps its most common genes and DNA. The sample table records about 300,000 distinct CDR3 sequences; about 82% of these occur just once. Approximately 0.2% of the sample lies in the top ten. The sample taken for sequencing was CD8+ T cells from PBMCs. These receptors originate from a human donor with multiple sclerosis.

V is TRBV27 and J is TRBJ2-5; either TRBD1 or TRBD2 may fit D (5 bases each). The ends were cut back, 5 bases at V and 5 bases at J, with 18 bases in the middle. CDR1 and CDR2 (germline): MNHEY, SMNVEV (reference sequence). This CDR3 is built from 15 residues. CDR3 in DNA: TGTGCCAGCAGTCCCGGGACGAGCCCACAGGAGACCCAGTACTTC. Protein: CASSPGTSPQETQYF.

The DNA for the CDR3 is TGTGCCAGTCAGGGGCTAGCGGGAAAGACGGAGGTGACAAACTCACCCACAGATACGCAGTATTTT. Its protein product is CASQGLAGKTEVTNSPTDTQYF. V usage is TRBV12-3 or TRBV12-4 and J usage is TRBJ2-3, with 9 bases identical to TRBD2. V lost 9 bases and J lost 2; bases outside the gene matches: 30. The CDR3 is 22 residues long.

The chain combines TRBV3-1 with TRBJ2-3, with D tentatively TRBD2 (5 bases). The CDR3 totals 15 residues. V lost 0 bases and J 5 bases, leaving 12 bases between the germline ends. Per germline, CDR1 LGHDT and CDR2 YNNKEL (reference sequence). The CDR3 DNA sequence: TGTGCCAGCAGCCAAGATGAGTTAGCGAGAGATACGCAGTATTTT. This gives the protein CASSQDELARDTQYF.

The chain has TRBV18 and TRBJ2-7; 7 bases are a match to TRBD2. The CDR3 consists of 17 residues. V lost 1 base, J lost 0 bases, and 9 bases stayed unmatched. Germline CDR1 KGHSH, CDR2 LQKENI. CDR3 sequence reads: CASSPQVGGSPSYEQYF. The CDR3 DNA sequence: TGTGCCAGCTCACCACAGGTCGGCGGGAGTCCCTCCTACGAGCAGTACTTC.

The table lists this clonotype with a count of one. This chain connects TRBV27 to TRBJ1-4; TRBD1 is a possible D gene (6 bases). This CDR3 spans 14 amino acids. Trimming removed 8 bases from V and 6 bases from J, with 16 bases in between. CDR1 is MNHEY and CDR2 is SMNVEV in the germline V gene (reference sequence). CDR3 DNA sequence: TGTGCCAGCTCCTCCGGGACACGGGATGAAAAACTGTTTTTT. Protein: CASSSGTRDEKLFF.

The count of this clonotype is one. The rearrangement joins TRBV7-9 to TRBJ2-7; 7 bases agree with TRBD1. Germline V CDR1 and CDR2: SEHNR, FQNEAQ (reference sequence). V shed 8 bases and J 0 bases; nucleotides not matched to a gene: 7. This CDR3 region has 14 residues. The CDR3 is CASDTGAHSYEQYF. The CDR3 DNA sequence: TGTGCCAGCGATACAGGGGCCCACTCCTACGAGCAGTACTTC.

The CDR3 is CASSIQAYYGYTF. The CDR3 nucleotides read TGTGCCAGTAGTATCCAGGCGTACTATGGCTACACCTTC. The chain links TRBV19 to TRBJ1-2; D is ambiguous. Germline CDR1 is LNHDA and CDR2 is SQIVND (reference sequence). The CDR3 runs 13 residues. Trimming took off 3 bases at V and 3 bases at J, with 8 bases between the two ends. Using reference TRBV19 and TRBJ1-2 for the parts outside the CDR3, the full variable domain is DGGITQSPKYLFRKEGQNVTLSCEQNLNHDAMYWYRQDPGQGLRLIYYSQIVNDFQKGDIAEGYSVSREKKESFPLTVTSAQKNPTAFYLCASSIQAYYGYTFGSGTRLTVV.

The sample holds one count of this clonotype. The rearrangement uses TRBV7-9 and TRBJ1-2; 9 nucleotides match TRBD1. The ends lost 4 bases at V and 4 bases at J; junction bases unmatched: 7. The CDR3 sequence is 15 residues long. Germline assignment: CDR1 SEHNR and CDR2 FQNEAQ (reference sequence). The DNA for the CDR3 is TGTGCCAGCAGCTCCGGACAGGGGCCCACCTATGGCTACACCTTC. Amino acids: CASSSGQGPTYGYTF.

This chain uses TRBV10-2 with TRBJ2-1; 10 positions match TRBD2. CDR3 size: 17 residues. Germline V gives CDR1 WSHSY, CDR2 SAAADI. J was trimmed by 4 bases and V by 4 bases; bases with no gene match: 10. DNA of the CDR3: TGCGCCAGCAGTGTGGAGGGACTAGCGATTCTTTACAATGAGCAGTTCTTC. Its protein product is CASSVEGLAILYNEQFF.

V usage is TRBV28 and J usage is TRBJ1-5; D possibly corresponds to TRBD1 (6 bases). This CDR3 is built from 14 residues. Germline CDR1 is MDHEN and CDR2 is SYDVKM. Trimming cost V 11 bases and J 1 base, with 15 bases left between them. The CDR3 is CAVFGGRSNQPQHF. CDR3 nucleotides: TGTGCCGTATTCGGGGGCCGGAGCAATCAGCCCCAGCATTTT.

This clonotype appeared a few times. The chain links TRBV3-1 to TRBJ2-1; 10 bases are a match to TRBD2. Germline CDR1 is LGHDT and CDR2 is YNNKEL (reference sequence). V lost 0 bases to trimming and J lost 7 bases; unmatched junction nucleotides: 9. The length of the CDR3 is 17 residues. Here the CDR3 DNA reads TGTGCCAGCAGCCAAGACCCTGGACTAGCGGATATTAATGAGCAGTTCTTC. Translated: CASSQDPGLADINEQFF.

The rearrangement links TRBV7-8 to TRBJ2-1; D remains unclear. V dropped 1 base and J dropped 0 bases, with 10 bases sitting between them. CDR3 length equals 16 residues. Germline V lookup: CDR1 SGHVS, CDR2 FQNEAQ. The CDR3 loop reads CASSLEPATSYNEQFF. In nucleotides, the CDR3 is TGTGCCAGCAGCTTAGAGCCAGCGACCTCCTACAATGAGCAGTTCTTC.

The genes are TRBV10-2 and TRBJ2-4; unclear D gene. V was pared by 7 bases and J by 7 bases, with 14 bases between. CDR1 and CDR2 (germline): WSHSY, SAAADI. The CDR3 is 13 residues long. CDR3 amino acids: CASNPVGFNIQYF. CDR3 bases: TGCGCCAGCAACCCCGTTGGCTTTAACATTCAGTACTTC.

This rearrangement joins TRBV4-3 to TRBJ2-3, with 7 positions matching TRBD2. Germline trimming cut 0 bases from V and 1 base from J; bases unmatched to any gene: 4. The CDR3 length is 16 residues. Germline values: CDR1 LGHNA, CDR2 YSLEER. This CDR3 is CASSQDGAGGTDTQYF. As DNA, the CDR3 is TGCGCCAGCAGCCAAGATGGTGCGGGGGGCACAGATACGCAGTATTTT.

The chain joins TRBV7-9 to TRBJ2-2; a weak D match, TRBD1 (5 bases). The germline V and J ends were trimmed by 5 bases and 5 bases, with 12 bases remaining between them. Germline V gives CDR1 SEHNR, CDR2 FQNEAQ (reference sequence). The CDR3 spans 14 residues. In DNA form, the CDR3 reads TGTGCCAGCAGCGACCGACAGCAAACCGGGGAGCTGTTTTTT. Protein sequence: CASSDRQQTGELFF.

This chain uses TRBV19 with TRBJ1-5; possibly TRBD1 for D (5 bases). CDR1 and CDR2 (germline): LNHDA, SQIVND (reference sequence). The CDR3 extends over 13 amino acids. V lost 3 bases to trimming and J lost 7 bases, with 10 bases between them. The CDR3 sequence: CASSIGGIQPQHF. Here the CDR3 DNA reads TGTGCCAGTAGTATCGGGGGGATCCAGCCCCAGCATTTT. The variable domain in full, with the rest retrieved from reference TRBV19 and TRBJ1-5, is DGGITQSPKYLFRKEGQNVTLSCEQNLNHDAMYWYRQDPGQGLRLIYYSQIVNDFQKGDIAEGYSVSREKKESFPLTVTSAQKNPTAFYLCASSIGGIQPQHFGDGTRLSIL.

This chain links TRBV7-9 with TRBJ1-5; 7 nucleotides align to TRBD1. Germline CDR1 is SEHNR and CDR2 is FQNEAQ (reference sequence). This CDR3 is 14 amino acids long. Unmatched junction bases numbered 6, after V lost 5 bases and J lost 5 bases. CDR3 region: CASSQGVGDQPQHF. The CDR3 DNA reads TGTGCCAGCAGCCAGGGGGTGGGAGATCAGCCCCAGCATTTT.

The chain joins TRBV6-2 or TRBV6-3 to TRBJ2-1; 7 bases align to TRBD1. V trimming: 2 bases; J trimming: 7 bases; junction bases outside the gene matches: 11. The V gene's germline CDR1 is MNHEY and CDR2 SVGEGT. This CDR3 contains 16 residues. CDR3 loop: CASSYDRDLWDNEQFF. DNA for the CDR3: TGTGCCAGCAGTTACGACAGGGACCTTTGGGATAATGAGCAGTTCTTC.

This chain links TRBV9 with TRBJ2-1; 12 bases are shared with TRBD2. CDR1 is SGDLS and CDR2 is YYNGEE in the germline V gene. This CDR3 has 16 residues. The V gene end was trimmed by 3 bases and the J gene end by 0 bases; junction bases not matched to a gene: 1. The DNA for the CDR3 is TGTGCCAGCAGCGAGACTAGCGGGAGCTCCTACAATGAGCAGTTCTTC. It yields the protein CASSETSGSSYNEQFF.

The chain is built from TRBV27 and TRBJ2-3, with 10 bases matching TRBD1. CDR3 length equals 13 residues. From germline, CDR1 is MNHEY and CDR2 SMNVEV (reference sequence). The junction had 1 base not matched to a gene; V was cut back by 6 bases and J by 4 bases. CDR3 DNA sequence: TGTGCCAGCAGAGGACAGGGGGCAGATACGCAGTATTTT. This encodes CASRGQGADTQYF.